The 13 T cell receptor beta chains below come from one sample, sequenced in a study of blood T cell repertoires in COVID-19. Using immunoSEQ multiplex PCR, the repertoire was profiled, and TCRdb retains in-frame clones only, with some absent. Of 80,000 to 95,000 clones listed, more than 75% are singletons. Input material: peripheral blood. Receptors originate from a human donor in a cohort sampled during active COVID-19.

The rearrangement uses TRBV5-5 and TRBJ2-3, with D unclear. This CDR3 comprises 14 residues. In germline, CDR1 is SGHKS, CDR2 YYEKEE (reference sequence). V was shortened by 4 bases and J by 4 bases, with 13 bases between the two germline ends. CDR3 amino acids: CASSLLNRADTQYF. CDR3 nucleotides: TGTGCCAGCAGCCTCCTCAATCGGGCAGATACGCAGTATTTT.

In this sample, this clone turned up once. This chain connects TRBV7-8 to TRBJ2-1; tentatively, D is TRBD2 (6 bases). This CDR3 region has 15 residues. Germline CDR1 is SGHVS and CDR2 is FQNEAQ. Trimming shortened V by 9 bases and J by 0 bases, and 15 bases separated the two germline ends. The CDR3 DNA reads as TGTGCCAGTCTACGGGGGTTGGACTCCTACAATGAGCAGTTCTTC. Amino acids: CASLRGLDSYNEQFF. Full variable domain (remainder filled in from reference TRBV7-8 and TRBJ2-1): GAGVSQSPRYKVAKRGQDVALRCDPISGHVSLFWYQQALGQGPEFLTYFQNEAQLDKSGLPSDRFFAERPEGSVSTLKIQRTQQEDSAVYLCASLRGLDSYNEQFFGPGTRLTVL.

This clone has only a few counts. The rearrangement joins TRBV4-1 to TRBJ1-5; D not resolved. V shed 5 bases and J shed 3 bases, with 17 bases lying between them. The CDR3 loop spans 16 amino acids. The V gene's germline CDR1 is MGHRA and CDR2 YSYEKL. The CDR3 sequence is CASSATRDTFNQPQHF. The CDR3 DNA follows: TGCGCCAGCAGCGCAACCCGAGACACGTTCAATCAGCCCCAGCATTTT.

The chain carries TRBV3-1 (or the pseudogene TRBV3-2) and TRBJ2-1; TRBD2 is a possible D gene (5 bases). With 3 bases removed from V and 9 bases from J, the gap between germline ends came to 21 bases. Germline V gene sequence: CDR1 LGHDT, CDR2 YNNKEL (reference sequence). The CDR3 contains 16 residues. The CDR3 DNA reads TGTGCCAGCAGCCACCTCTACCGGGGTCGAGGAGGTGAGCAGTTCTTC. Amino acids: CASSHLYRGRGGEQFF.

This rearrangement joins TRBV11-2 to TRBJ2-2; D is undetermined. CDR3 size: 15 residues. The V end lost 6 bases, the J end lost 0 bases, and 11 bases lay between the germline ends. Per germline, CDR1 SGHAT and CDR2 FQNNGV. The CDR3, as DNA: TGTGCCAGCAGGGCCGACACCTCGAACACCGGGGAGCTGTTTTTT. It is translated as CASRADTSNTGELFF.

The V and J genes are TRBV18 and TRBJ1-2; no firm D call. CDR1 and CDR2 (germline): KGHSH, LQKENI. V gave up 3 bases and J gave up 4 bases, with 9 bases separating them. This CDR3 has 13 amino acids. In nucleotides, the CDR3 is TGTGCCAGCTCACCGGCAAGTTCCTATGGCTACACCTTC. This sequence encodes CASSPASSYGYTF.

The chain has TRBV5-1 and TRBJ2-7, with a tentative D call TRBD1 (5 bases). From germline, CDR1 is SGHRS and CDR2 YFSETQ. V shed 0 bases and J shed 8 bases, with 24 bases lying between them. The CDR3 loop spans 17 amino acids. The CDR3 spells CASSLGLRGNARNKQYF. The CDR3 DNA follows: TGCGCCAGCAGCTTGGGCCTTAGGGGAAACGCTAGAAACAAGCAGTACTTC.

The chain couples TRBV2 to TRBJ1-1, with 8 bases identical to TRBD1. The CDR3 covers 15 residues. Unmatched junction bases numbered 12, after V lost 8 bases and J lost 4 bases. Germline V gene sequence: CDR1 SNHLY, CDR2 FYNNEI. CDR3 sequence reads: CASVLQDRVGTEAFF. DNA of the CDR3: TGTGCCAGCGTACTCCAGGACAGGGTAGGCACTGAAGCTTTCTTT.

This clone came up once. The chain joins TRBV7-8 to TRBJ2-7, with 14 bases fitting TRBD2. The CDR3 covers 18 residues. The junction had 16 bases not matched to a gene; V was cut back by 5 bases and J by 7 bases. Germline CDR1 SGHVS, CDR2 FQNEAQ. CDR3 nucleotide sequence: TGTGCCAGCAGCCGAGGACTAGCGGGGGGTCCGAATGTTTGGGAGCAGTACTTC. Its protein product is CASSRGLAGGPNVWEQYF.

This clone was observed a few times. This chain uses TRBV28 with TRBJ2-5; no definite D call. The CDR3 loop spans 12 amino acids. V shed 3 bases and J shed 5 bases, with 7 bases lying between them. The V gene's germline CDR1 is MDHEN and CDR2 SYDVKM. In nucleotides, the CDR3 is TGTGCCAGCAGTTTCAACGGGGAGACCCAGTACTTC. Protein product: CASSFNGETQYF.

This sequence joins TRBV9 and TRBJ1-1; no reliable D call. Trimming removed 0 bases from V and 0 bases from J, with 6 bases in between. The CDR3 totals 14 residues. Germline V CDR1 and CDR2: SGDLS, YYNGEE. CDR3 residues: CASSVEAMNTEAFF. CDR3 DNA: TGTGCCAGCAGCGTAGAAGCGATGAACACTGAAGCTTTCTTT.

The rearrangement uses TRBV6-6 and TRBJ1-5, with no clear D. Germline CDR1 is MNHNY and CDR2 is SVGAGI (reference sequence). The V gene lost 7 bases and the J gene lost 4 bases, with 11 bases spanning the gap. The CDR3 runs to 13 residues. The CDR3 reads CASKADGNQPQHF. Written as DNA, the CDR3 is TGTGCCAGCAAGGCGGATGGGAATCAGCCCCAGCATTTT.

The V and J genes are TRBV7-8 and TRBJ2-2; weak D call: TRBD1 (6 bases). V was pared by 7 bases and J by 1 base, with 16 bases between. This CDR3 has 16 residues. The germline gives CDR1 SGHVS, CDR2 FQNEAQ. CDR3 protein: CASIEGQSKNTGELFF. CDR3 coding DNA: TGTGCCAGCATCGAAGGACAGAGTAAGAACACCGGGGAGCTGTTTTTT.